This TCR beta chain was recorded in a study of Ad26.COV2.S vaccination and SARS-CoV-2 variants (dated by TCRdb to the early 2020s). Regarding the research as a whole: Vaccine-arm donors came from COV1001, a multicentre, randomized, double-blind, placebo-controlled phase I-IIa trial of Ad26.COV2.S in healthy adults. A total of about 30 samples were included in the TCR-sequenced set, comprising some 20 Ad26.COV2.S vaccine recipients, 5 placebo recipients and 8 SARS-CoV-2 convalescent individuals. TCRbeta repertoire sequencing was used to assess the specificity and breadth of SARS-CoV-2-reactive T cell receptors after Ad26.COV2.S vaccination. Ad26.COV2.S was given intramuscularly at 5x10^10 or 1x10^11 viral particles, as a single shot or as two shots 56 days apart. Trial participants were randomized into five groups of five, in which low-dose or high-dose Ad26.COV2.S was given once or twice, or placebo was given on both occasions. Investigators remained blinded to trial group allocation during experiments and outcome assessment.

Results the study describes overall, beyond this receptor: Non-spike TCR breadth was comparable between vaccine and placebo recipients, consistent with the vaccine containing only spike. After vaccination, spike-specific CD8+ and CD4+ T cell responses were reported to show substantial breadth. The study lacked the statistical power to compare responses across vaccine doses or regimens. The authors noted that total T cell responses may have been underestimated by the TCR breadth and depth analyses. Higher spike-specific TCR breadth was observed in Ad26.COV2.S recipients than in placebo recipients (P = 0.0014).

The treatment or condition label, as the study defines it: around 19 received Ad26.COV2.S at low or high dose, single or two shots; about 5 received placebo; per-sample allocation not given. Repertoires of vaccine and placebo recipients were sequenced from samples taken on day 63 after the first injection. Between 29 July and 7 August 2020, Cohort 1b enrolled 25 adults aged 18-55 years at one site in Boston, USA. Ad26.COV2.S consisted of a replication-incompetent adenovirus type 26 vector by which a prefusion-stabilized SARS-CoV-2 spike protein from the original Wuhan strain was expressed. The immunoSEQ Assay was used to sequence TCRbeta CDR3 regions. After extraction, genomic DNA underwent amplification by bias-controlled multiplex PCR, followed by high-throughput sequencing. On the study's bioinformatics: To quantify the absolute abundance of every unique TCRbeta CDR3 region, sequences were collapsed and filtered. T cell fraction was estimated by normalization of TCRbeta template counts to usable DNA, with usable DNA being measured through amplification of reference genes present in all nucleated cells. Repertoire TCRs were annotated as SARS-CoV-2-specific when V gene, CDR3 amino acid sequence and J gene were exactly matched to a known reactive TCR set. The reference SARS-CoV-2 TCR set came from MIRA and was filtered for enrichment in COVID-19-positive ImmuneCODE repertoires, removing public or cross-reactive TCRs. Based on the MIRA antigens, annotated TCRs were further analysed at the level of specific ORF or position within ORF. Breadth was defined as the number of annotated unique rearrangements divided by the total number of unique productive rearrangements, and depth was defined as the summed frequency of the annotated unique rearrangements. Group comparisons of TCR breadth used two-sided Wilcoxon rank-sum tests. Drawn from immuneACCESS, this table holds only the in-frame rearrangements with V and J called that TCRdb kept. Clones are partly lost; checked studies trace under half to an unresolved V gene and leave the rest unexplained. From that table come the V and J calls and clone size; the DNA was used to work out D and trimming. The sample contains more than 300,000 clones, 86% of them found a single time. The ten largest account for around 2% of the sample.

V is trimmed back by 10 bases and J by 2 bases, and the junction contains 4 bases that no gene match accounts for. The germline V gene encodes CDR1 ENHRY and CDR2 SYGVKD. The CDR3 runs 16 residues from the cysteine to the phenylalanine. Of all the DNA, just the CDR3 is kept, 48 bases in frame from base 1. Notes on this clone: What antigen it recognizes has not been identified. Base qualities are not recorded, but no much larger clone differs from it by a single base.

This TCR derives from a person aged 18-65 years who received the Ad26.COV2.S COVID-19 vaccine or a placebo. Sequencing was performed on peripheral blood, taken in a trial of Ad26.COV2.S vaccine versus placebo. The sequence links TRBV10-3 to TRBJ2-6, with 14 bases aligning to TRBD2. The CDR3 region: CATATSGGAGANVLTF. The DNA sequence reads TGTGCCACAGCGACTAGCGGGGGGGCTGGGGCCAACGTCCTGACTTTC.